The clone carrying this T cell receptor beta chain was seen more than once but under ten times. Its matching antigen is unknown. The data derive from a study of early T cells in non-severe SARS-CoV-2 infection. Study in general: With bulk RNA from unsorted whole blood as input, sequencing yielded unpaired chains.

Researchers attached unique molecular identifiers to individual cDNA molecules. TCRdb called the 5' RACE reads again in MiXCR, with one record for every CDR3 protein. The sample includes 70,000 to 95,000 distinct CDR3 sequences, about a sixth of them seen just once. The CDR3 extends over 12 amino acids. General observations from the study: VDJdb matches were skewed toward anti-spike CD8 T cell responses.

Material: whole blood. This rearrangement joins TRBV12-2 to TRBJ1-2. TRBV12-2 is a documented pseudogene. This receptor was taken from an adult who was a healthcare worker with PCR-confirmed SARS-CoV-2 infection or an uninfected control (not recorded which). The CDR3 loop reads CARAAGNYGYTF. CDR3 nucleotides: TGTGCAAGGGCAGCGGGTAACTATGGCTACACCTTC.